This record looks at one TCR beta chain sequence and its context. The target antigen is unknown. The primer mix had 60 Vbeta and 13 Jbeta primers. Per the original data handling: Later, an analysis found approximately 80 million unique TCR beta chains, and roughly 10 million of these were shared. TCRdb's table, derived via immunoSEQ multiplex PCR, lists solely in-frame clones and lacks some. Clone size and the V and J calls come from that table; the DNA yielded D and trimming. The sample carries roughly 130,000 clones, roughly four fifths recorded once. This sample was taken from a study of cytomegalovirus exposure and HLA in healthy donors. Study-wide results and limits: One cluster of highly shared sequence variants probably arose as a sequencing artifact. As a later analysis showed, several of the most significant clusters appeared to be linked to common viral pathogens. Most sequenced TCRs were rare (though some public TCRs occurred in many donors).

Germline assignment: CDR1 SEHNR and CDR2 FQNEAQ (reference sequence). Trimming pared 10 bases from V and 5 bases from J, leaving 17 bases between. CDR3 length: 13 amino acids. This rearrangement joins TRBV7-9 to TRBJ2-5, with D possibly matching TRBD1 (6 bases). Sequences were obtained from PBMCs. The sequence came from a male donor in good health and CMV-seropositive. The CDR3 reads CANTHRDWETQYF. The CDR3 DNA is TGTGCCAACACCCACAGGGATTGGGAGACCCAGTACTTC.